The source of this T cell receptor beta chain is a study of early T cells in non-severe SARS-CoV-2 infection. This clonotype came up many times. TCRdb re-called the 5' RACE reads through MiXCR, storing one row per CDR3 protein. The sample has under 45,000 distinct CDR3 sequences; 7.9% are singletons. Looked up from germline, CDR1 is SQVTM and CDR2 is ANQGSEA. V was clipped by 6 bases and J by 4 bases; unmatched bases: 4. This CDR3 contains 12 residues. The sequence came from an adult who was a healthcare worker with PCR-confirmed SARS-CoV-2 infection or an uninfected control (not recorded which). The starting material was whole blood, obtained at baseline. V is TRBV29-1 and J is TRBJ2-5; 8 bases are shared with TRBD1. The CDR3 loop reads CSVDRGGETQYF. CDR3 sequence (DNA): TGCAGCGTCGACAGGGGTGGAGAGACCCAGTACTTC. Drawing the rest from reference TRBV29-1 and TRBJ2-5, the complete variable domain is SAVISQKPSRDICQRGTSLTIQCQVDSQVTMMFWYRQQPGQSLTLIATANQGSEATYESGFVIDKFPISRPNLTFSTLTVSNMSPEDSSIYLCSVDRGGETQYFGPGTRLLVL.